Listed below are T cell receptor beta chains from one sample, sequenced in a study of T-cell memory formation after mild COVID-19. TCRdb passed the 5' RACE reads through MiXCR, listing each CDR3 protein once. The sample consists of over 400,000 distinct CDR3 sequences, 23% of them appearing once. The source material was PBMCs or a T cell subset sorted from them (not recorded which). All receptors come from an adult woman who had mild COVID-19 (a few samples of this study predate the infection). Cell type and time point are not known. The CDR3 runs from the conserved cysteine through the conserved F or W. The D gene is left open where the match is weak. A row's size may be missing; if present it is once, few, many or a size class.

j_call clone_size d_call v_call cdr3_nt cdr3_aa
TRBJ2-7 - TRBD1 TRBV4-3 TGCGCCAGCAGCCGGACAGGGGCAGCGGGCGAGCAGTACTTC CASSRTGAAGEQYF
TRBJ2-1 many TRBD2 TRBV27 TGTGCCTCCACTCGCGTCGGGACTAGCTCTGGCAATGAGCAGTTCTTC CASTRVGTSSGNEQFF
TRBJ2-7 few - TRBV5-4 TGTGCCAGCAGCTTCGAAGGGCGGGGGCTAATTACCTACGAGCAGTACTTC CASSFEGRGLITYEQYF
TRBJ1-1 few TRBD1 TRBV4-1 TGCGCCAGCAGCCAACTCCGGGACAGTCGGACTGAAGCTTTCTTT CASSQLRDSRTEAFF
TRBJ2-3 - TRBD1 TRBV15 TGTGCCACCAGCAGAGCGAGGGGACAGGGTCATACAGATACGCAGTATTTT CATSRARGQGHTDTQYF
TRBJ2-7 few - TRBV3-1 TGTGCCAGCAGCCAACTAGGCAGCTCCTACGAGCAGTACTTC CASSQLGSSYEQYF
TRBJ1-6 few TRBD1 TRBV5-5 TGTGCCAGCAGCTTGGGCCGCCGGGACAGCACACGAAATTCACCCCTCCACTTT CASSLGRRDSTRNSPLHF
TRBJ2-3 few - TRBV5-1 TGCGCCAGCAGCCTCTCAGCGTCTGATACGCAGTATTTT CASSLSASDTQYF
TRBJ2-5 - TRBD2 TRBV29-1 TGCAGCGTTGTTAGGGTCCTCGGAGCGGGGGGGCTTTCGGAGACCCAGTACTTC CSVVRVLGAGGLSETQYF
TRBJ2-7 once TRBD2 TRBV12-3/TRBV12-4 TGTGCCAGCACCAAGGGACTAGCGGGAGGGAGGAGGTCCTACGAGCAGTACTTC CASTKGLAGGRRSYEQYF
TRBJ2-2 few TRBD1 TRBV29-1 TGCAGCGTTGAATGGGCAGGGGGAAACACCGGGGAGCTGTTTTTT CSVEWAGGNTGELFF
TRBJ2-3 - - TRBV4-1 TGCGCCAGCAGCCCGGTAGGAGGTAACCGGACGGTAAGAAAAGAACCTGAGCAGTATTTT CASSPVGGNRTVRKEPEQYF
TRBJ2-1 few - TRBV7-2 TGTGCCAGCAGCTCTGGGACCTCCCCGGGCGAGCAGTTCTTC CASSSGTSPGEQFF
TRBJ1-5 few - TRBV2 TGTGCCAGCAGTCCAGGAGGGGGTAGCAATCAGCCCCAGCATTTT CASSPGGGSNQPQHF
TRBJ2-7 - TRBD1 TRBV7-2 TGTGCCAGCAGCTTAGTCGGTAACAGGGGGCTAAACGAGCAGTACTTC CASSLVGNRGLNEQYF
TRBJ2-3 few - TRBV19 TGTGCCAGTAGTGGAGGGTCTGCGCAGTATTTT CASSGGSAQYF
TRBJ2-1 - - TRBV2 TGTGCCAGCAGTGGTCCTAGCACGGGCAATGAGCAGTTCTTC CASSGPSTGNEQFF
TRBJ2-7 - TRBD2 TRBV4-2 TGTGCCAGCAGCCAAGAACCCGGCGGGAGGGCCGGAATTTACGAGCAGTACTTC CASSQEPGGRAGIYEQYF
TRBJ1-3 - - TRBV27 TGTGCCAGCAGTTTGACAGTTCCCGCCAGGGACACCATATATTTT CASSLTVPARDTIYF
TRBJ2-3 many TRBD1 TRBV5-1 TGCGCCAGCAGCTTGGAGGGGGCTGGGGATACGCAGTATTTT CASSLEGAGDTQYF
TRBJ2-1 - - TRBV3-1 TGTGCCAGCAGCACAGGTATGGGATTCTACAATGAGCAGTTCTTC CASSTGMGFYNEQFF
TRBJ1-5 - - TRBV27 TGTGCCAGCAGTCCGGCGGGGGAGGGTCAGCCCCAGCATTTT CASSPAGEGQPQHF
TRBJ2-1 - TRBD2 TRBV3-1 TGTGCCAGCAGACCTAGCGGGGGGGAGCAGTTCTTC CASRPSGGEQFF
TRBJ2-1 few - TRBV5-1 TGCGCCAGCAGCCCGGAGGTACAATCCTACAATGAGCAGTTCTTC CASSPEVQSYNEQFF
TRBJ2-4 - - TRBV6-5 TGTGCCAGCAGTACCGACGGACGGGACATTCAGTACTTC CASSTDGRDIQYF
TRBJ2-5 many - TRBV18 TGTGCCAGCTCACCTTCCGGGACTGGAAAAGAGACCCAGTACTTC CASSPSGTGKETQYF
TRBJ1-6 few - TRBV27 TGTGCCAGCAGTCACAAACAGGGAGGCCATACCGGTTGGAATTCACCCCTCCACTTT CASSHKQGGHTGWNSPLHF
TRBJ1-2 few - TRBV12-3/TRBV12-4 TGTGCCAGCAGTCCCAGGCGGGACTATGGCTACACCTTC CASSPRRDYGYTF
TRBJ1-2 - TRBD1 TRBV6-4 TGTGCCAGCAGTGACGGGGACCGACAAGGGGGCGGCGGCTACACCTTC CASSDGDRQGGGGYTF
TRBJ1-4 - - TRBV20-1 TGCAGTGCCTACACAGGGTTCGAAAAACTGTTTTTT CSAYTGFEKLFF
TRBJ2-1 - TRBD2 TRBV5-1 TGCGCCAGCAGCTTAGCGGGATCTCAGTTAGATGAGCAGTTCTTC CASSLAGSQLDEQFF
TRBJ2-5 many - TRBV7-2 TGTGCCAGCAGCGACCGGACGGAAGAGACCCAGTACTTC CASSDRTEETQYF
TRBJ1-1 - TRBD1 TRBV7-6 TGTGCCAGCAGCCCAGCCCGGACAGGCTTTACTGAAGCTTTCTTT CASSPARTGFTEAFF
TRBJ1-1 - - TRBV11-2 TGTGCCAGCAGCTTAGATCTAAACGTCGGAGGAGGCACTGAAGCTTTCTTT CASSLDLNVGGGTEAFF
TRBJ2-2 few TRBD2 TRBV9 TGTGCCAGCAGCCTACGGGGGGGCGGCGAGCTGTTTTTT CASSLRGGGELFF
TRBJ2-3 few TRBD2 TRBV28 TGTGCCAGCAGGCTAGCGGGAGTCAGAGATACGCAGTATTTT CASRLAGVRDTQYF
TRBJ2-2 - - TRBV29-1 TGCAGCGTTGAGGAGGGACACACCGGGGAGCTGTTTTTT CSVEEGHTGELFF
TRBJ2-2 few TRBD2 TRBV7-6 TGTGCCAGCAGCTCCGAGGGACTAGCCTCCGGGGAGCTGTTTTTT CASSSEGLASGELFF
TRBJ2-3 - TRBD2 TRBV11-3 TGTGCCAGCAGCCCCGGCAGCGGGAGCGCAGATACGCAGTATTTT CASSPGSGSADTQYF
TRBJ2-5 many TRBD2 TRBV9 TGTGCCAGCAGCGTAGGGCTAGCGGGAGAGACCCAGTACTTC CASSVGLAGETQYF
TRBJ2-5 - TRBD2 TRBV11-2 TGTGCCAGCAGCCCCCCTCGGGCTAGCGGGGCCGGGGAGACCCAGTACTTC CASSPPRASGAGETQYF
TRBJ2-7 few TRBD2 TRBV12-3/TRBV12-4 TGTGCCAGCAGCCTAGCGGGAGAGGCCCACGAGCAGTACTTC CASSLAGEAHEQYF
TRBJ1-6 few TRBD1 TRBV7-8 TGTGCCAGCAGCCCAACGACAGGGGGCTATTCACCCCTCCACTTT CASSPTTGGYSPLHF
TRBJ2-7 many - TRBV25-1 TGTGCCAGCAGTGAAGGCACAGGGTACTACGAGCAGTACTTC CASSEGTGYYEQYF